This record looks at one TCR beta chain sequence and its context. What it binds is unknown. Time point here: healthy volunteer bleed at 6 weeks. Total RNA extraction was carried out from unfractionated whole blood. These data are taken from a study of human T cells and chemical hapten exposure. About the study: TCR yields per sample varied mostly from small pooled library volume differences. General study findings and limits: No change in TCRs above 1 in 1000 frequency was produced by DPC sensitization.

Separate cDNA molecules received unique molecular identifiers, which the library attached to them. Methods used by the authors: Samples ranged from 23,224 to 690,600 TCRs, with a median of roughly 93,000. One entry per CDR3 protein, called by TCRdb with MiXCR from the RACE reads. None of the V and J calls come from the authors' own analysis; TCRdb made them. This table holds roughly 80,000 distinct CDR3 sequences, about 8.6% found once. The CDR3 is made up of 18 amino acids. Per germline, CDR1 MDHEN and CDR2 SYDVKM. V gave up 1 base and J gave up 1 base, with 16 bases separating them. The receptor was derived from a female donor in good health. Some clones in this sample may be carry-over from other donors' samples. Sequencing was carried out using whole blood. The chain couples TRBV28 to TRBJ2-2; D is unresolved. In DNA, the CDR3 is TGTGCCAGCAGTTTATTCCGGGTATTTCGCAGGAACACCGGGGAGCTGTTTTTT. It codes for CASSLFRVFRRNTGELFF.